This record covers a single T cell receptor beta chain. The sample is drawn from a study of control samples from healthy donors and cancer patients. Germline CDR1 and CDR2: MGHDK and SYGVNS. Trimming cost V 2 bases and J 7 bases, with 14 bases left between them. The CDR3 loop spans 14 amino acids. Assay: immunoSEQ multiplex PCR; the TCRdb copy retains only in-frame clones and omits some. This sample has under 450,000 clones, with roughly 90% found just once. V usage is TRBV25-1 and J usage is TRBJ1-2, with a tentative D call TRBD1 (6 bases). This TCR was sampled from a man between 40 and 49 years old with head and neck cancer. Sequencing was done on a sample of PBMCs. The CDR3 coding sequence is TGTGCCAGCAGTGAACCACTGACCAGGGGTGGCTACACCTTC. It translates to CASSEPLTRGGYTF.